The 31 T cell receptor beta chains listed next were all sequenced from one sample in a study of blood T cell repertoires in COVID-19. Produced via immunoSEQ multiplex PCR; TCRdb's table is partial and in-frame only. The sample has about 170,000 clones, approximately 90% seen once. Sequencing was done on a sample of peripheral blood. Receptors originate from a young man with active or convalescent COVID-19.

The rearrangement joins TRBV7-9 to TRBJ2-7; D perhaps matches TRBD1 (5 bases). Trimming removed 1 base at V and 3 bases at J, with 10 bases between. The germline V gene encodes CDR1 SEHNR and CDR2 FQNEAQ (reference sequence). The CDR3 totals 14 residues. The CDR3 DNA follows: TGTGCCAGCAGCTTAGAGGCAGGGCTCTACGAGCAGTACTTC. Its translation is CASSLEAGLYEQYF.

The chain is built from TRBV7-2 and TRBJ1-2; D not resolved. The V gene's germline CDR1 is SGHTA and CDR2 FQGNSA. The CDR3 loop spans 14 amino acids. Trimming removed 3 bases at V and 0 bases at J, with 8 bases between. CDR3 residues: CASSFTGTNYGYTF. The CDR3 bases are TGTGCCAGCAGCTTTACCGGGACTAACTATGGCTACACCTTC.

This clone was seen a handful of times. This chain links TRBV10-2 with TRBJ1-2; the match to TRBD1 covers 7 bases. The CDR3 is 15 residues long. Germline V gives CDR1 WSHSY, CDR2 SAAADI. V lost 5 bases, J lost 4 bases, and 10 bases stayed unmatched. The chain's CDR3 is CASSKEGQKIYGYTF. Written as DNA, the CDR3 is TGCGCCAGCAGTAAGGAGGGACAGAAAATCTATGGCTACACCTTC.

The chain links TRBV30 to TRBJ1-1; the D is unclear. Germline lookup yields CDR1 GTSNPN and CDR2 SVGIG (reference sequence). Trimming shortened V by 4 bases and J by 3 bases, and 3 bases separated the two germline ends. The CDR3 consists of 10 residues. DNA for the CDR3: TGTGCCTGGACGGACACTGAAGCTTTCTTT. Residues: CAWTDTEAFF.

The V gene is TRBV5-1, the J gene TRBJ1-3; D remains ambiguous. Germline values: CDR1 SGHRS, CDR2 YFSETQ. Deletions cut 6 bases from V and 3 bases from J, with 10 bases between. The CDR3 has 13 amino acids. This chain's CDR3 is CASTDSDGNTIYF. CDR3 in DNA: TGCGCCAGCACCGACTCGGATGGAAACACCATATATTTT. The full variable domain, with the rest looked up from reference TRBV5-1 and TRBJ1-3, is KAGVTQTPRYLIKTRGQQVTLSCSPISGHRSVSWYQQTPGQGLQFLFEYFSETQRNKGNFPGRFSGRQFSNSRSEMNVSTLELGDSALYLCASTDSDGNTIYFGEGSWLTVV.

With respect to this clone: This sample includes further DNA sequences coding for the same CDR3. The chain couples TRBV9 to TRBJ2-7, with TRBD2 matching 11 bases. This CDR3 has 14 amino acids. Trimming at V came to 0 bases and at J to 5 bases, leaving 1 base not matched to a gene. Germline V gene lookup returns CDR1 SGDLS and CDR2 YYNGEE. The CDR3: CASSVEGLADEQYF. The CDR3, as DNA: TGTGCCAGCAGCGTAGAGGGACTAGCGGACGAGCAGTACTTC.

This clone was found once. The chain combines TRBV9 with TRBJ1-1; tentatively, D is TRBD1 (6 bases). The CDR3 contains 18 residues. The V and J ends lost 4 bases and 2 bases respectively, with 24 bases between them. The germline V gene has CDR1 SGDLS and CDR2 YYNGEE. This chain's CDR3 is CASSNSPDSSLVNTEAFF. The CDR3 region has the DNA TGTGCCAGCAGCAACTCCCCGGACAGTTCATTGGTTAACACTGAAGCTTTCTTT.

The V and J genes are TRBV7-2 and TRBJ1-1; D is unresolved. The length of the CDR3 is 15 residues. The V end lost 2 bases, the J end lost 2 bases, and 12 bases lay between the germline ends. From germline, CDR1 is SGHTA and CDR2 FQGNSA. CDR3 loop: CASSLTEGTNTEAFF. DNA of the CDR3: TGTGCCAGCAGCTTAACAGAGGGAACCAACACTGAAGCTTTCTTT.

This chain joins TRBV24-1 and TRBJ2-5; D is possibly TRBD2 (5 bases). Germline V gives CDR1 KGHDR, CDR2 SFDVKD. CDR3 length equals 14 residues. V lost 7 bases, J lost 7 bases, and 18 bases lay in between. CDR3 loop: CATSPGTTSWTQYF. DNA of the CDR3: TGTGCCACCAGCCCGGGAACTACCTCATGGACCCAGTACTTC.

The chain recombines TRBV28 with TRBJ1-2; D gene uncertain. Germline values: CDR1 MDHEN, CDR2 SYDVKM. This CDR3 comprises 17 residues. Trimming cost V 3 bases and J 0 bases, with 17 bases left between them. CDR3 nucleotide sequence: TGTGCCAGCAGTTTTGGTCTGGCTACCGGAGCTAACTATGGCTACACCTTC. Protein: CASSFGLATGANYGYTF.

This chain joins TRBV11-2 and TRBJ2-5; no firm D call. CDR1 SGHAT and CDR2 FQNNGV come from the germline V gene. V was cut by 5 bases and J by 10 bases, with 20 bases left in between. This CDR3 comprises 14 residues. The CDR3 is CASSNIVGPGNQYF. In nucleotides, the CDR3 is TGTGCCAGCAGCAACATAGTGGGCCCTGGCAACCAGTACTTC.

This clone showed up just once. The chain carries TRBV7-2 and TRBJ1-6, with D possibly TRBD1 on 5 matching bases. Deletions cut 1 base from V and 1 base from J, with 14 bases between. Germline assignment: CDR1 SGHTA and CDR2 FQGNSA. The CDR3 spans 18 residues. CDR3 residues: CASSLVLGRGSYNSPLHF. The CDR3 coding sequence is TGTGCCAGCAGCTTAGTGCTCGGCCGGGGGTCCTATAATTCACCCCTCCACTTT.

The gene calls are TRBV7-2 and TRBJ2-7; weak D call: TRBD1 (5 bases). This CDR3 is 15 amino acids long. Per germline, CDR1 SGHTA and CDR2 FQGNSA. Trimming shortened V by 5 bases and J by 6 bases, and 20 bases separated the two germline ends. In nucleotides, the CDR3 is TGTGCCAGCAGCCCACAGGTAACGCTAGGGCTCGAGCAGTACTTC. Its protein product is CASSPQVTLGLEQYF.

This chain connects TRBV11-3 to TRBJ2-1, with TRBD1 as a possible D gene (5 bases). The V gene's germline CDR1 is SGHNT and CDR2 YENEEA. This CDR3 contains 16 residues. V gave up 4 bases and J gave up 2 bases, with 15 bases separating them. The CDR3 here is CASSSVWEGAYNEQFF. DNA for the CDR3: TGTGCCAGCAGCTCCGTCTGGGAAGGGGCCTACAATGAGCAGTTCTTC.

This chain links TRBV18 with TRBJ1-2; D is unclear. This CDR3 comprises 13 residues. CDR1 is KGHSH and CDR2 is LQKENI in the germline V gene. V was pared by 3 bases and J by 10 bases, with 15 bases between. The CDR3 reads CASSPPGRVHYTF. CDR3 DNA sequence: TGTGCCAGCTCACCTCCGGGGAGGGTGCACTACACCTTC.

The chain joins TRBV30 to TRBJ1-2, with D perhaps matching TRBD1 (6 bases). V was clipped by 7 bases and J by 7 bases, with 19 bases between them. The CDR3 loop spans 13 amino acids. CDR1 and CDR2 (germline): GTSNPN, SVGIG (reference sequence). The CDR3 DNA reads TGTGCCTTAGGGGGGGGGCGCAAATTTGGCTACACCTTC. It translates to CALGGGRKFGYTF.

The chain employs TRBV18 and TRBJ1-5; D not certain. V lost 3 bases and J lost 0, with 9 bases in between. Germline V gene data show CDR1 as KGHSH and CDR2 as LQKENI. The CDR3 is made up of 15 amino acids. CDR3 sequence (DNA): TGTGCCAGCTCACCTAACACCCTTAGCAATCAGCCCCAGCATTTT. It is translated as CASSPNTLSNQPQHF. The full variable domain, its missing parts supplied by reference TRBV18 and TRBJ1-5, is NAGVMQNPRHLVRRRGQEARLRCSPMKGHSHVYWYRQLPEEGLKFMVYLQKENIIDESGMPKERFSAEFPKEGPSILRIQQVVRGDSAAYFCASSPNTLSNQPQHFGDGTRLSIL.

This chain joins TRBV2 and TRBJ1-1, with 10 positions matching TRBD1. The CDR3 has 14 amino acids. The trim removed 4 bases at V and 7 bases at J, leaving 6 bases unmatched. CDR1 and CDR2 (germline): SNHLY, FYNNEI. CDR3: CASSVTGGFSEAFF. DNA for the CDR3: TGTGCCAGCAGTGTGACAGGGGGCTTTAGTGAAGCTTTCTTT.

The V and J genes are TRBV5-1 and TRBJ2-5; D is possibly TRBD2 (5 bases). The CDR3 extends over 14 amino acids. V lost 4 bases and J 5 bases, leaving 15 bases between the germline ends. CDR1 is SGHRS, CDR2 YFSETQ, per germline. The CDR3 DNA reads TGCGCCAGCAGCGGGGTTTGGGAGAAGGAGACCCAGTACTTC. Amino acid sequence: CASSGVWEKETQYF.

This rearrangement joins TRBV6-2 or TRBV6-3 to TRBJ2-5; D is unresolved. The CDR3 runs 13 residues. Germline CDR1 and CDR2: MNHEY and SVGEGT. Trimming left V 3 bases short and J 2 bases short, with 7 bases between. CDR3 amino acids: CASSYLSQETQYF. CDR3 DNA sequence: TGTGCCAGCAGTTATCTGTCTCAAGAGACCCAGTACTTC.

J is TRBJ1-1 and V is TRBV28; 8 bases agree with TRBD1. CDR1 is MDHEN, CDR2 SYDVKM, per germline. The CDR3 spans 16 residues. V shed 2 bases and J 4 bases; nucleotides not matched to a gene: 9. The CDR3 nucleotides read TGTGCCAGCAGTTTACCCCAGGGGGCGGATTCCACTGAAGCTTTCTTT. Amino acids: CASSLPQGADSTEAFF.

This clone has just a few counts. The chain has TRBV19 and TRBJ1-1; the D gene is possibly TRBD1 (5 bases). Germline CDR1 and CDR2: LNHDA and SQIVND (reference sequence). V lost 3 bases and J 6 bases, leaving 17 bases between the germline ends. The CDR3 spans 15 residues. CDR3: CASSIWGRDNAEAFF. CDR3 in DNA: TGTGCCAGTAGTATCTGGGGCAGGGATAATGCTGAAGCTTTCTTT.

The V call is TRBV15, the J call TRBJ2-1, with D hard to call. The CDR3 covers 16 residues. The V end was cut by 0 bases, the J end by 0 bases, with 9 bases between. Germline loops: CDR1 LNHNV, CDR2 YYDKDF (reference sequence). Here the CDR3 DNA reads TGTGCCACCAGCAGAGATTACTCCACCTCCTACAATGAGCAGTTCTTC. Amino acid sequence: CATSRDYSTSYNEQFF.

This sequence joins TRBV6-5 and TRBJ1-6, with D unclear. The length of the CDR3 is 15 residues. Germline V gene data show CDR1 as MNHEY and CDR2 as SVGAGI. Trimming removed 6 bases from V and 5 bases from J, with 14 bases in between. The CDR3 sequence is CASSFRGRDNSPLHF. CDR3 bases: TGTGCCAGCAGCTTTCGGGGTAGGGATAATTCACCCCTCCACTTT.

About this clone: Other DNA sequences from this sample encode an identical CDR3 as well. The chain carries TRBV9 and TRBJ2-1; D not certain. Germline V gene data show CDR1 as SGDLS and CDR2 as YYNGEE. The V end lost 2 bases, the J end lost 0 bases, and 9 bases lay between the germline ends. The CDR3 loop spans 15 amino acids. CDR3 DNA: TGTGCCAGCAGCGTCGATTCGAGCTCCTACAATGAGCAGTTCTTC. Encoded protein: CASSVDSSSYNEQFF.

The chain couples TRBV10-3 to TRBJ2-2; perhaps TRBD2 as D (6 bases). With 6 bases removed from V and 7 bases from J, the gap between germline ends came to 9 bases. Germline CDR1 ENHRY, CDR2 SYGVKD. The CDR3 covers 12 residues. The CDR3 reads CAIREGVGELFF. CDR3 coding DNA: TGTGCCATCAGGGAGGGAGTCGGGGAGCTGTTTTTT.

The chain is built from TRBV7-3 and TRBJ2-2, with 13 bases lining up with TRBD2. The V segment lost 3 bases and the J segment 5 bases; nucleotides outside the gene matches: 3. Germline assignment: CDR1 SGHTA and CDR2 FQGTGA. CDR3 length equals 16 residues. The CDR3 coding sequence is TGTGCCAGCAGCTTGGCGACTAGCGGGAGGACCGGGGAGCTGTTTTTT. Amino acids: CASSLATSGRTGELFF.

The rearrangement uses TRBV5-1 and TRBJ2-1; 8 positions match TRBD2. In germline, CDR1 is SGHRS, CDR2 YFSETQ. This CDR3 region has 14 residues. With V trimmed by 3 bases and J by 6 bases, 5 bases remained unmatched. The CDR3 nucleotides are TGCGCCAGCAGCTCAGGACTAGCAGCCAATGAGCAGTTCTTC. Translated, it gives CASSSGLAANEQFF.

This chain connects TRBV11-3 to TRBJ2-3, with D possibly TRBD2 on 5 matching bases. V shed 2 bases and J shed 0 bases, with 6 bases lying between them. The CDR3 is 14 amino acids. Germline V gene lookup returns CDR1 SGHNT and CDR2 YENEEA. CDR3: CASSLRGSTDTQYF. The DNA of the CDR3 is TGTGCCAGCAGCTTACGCGGGAGCACAGATACGCAGTATTTT.

CDR3 sequence: CASSLFSTEAFF. The CDR3 DNA is TGTGCCAGCAGCTTGTTTTCGACTGAAGCTTTCTTT. The V call is TRBV5-6, the J call TRBJ1-1; D is undetermined. CDR1 and CDR2 from the germline V gene are SGHDT and YYEEEE. The ends were cut back, 1 base at V and 5 bases at J, with 6 bases in the middle. This CDR3 contains 12 residues.

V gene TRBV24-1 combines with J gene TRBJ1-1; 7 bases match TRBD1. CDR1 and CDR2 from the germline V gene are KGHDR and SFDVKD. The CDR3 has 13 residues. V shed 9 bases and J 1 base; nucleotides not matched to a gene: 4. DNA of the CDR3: TGTGCCACCGGGGACAGCTCGAACACTGAAGCTTTCTTT. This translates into CATGDSSNTEAFF.